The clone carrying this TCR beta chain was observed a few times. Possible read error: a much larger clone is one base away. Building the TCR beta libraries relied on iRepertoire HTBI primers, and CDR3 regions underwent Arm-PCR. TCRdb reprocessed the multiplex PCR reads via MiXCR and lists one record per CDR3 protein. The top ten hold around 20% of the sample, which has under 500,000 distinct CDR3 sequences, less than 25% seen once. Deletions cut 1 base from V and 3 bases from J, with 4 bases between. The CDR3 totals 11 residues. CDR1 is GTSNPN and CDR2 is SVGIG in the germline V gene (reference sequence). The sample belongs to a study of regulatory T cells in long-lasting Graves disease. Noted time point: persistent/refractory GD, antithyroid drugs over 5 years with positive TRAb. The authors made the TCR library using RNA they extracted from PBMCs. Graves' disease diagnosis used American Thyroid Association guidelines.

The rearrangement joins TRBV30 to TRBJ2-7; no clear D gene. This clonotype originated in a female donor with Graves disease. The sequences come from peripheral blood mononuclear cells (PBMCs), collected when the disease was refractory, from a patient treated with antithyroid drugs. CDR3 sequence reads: CAWSAGYEQYF. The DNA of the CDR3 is TGTGCCTGGAGTGCGGGCTACGAGCAGTACTTC.